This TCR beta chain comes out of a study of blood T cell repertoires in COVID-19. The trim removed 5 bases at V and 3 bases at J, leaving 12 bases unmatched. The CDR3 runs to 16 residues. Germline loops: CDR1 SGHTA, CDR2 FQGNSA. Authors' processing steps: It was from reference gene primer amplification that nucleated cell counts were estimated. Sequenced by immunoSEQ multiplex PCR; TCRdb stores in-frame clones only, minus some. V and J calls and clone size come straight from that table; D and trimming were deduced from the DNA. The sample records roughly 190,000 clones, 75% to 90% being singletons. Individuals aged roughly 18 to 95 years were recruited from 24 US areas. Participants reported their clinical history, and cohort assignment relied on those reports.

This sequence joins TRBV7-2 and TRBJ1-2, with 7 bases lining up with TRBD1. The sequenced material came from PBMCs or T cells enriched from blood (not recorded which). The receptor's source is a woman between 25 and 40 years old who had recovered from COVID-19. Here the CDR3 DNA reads TGTGCCAGCAGCAGTTCCGGGACAGTAAAATACTATGGCTACACCTTC. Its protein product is CASSSSGTVKYYGYTF.